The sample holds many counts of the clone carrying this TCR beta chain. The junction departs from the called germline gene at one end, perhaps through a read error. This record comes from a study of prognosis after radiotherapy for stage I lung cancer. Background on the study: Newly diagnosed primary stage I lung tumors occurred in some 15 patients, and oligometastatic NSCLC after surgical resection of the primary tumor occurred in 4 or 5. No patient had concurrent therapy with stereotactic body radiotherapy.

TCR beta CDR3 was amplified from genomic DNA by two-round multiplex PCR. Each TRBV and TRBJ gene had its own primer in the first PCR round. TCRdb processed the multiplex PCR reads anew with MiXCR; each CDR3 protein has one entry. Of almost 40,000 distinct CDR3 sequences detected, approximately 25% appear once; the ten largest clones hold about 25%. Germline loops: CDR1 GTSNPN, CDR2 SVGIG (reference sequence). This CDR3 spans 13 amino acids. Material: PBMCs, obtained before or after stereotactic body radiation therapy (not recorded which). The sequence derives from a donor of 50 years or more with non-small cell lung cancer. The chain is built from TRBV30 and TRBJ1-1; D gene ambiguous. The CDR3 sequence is CARSVQANTEAFF. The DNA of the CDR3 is TGTGCCCGGAGTGTACAAGCGAACACTGAAGCTTTCTTT.